The sequence of this T cell receptor (beta chain) was determined in a study of blood T cell repertoires in COVID-19. Study in general: Nucleic acid was either cDNA or gDNA, and it came from T cells, B-cell-depleted T cells, or PBMCs.

Study processing details: Estimation of nucleated cell counts relied on the amplification of reference gene primers. The method was immunoSEQ multiplex PCR; TCRdb's version includes in-frame clones alone and lacks a portion of them. From that table come the V and J calls and clone size; the DNA was used to work out D and trimming. The repertoire holds around 220,000 clones, with roughly 84% as singletons. CDR3 length equals 14 residues. Looked up from germline, CDR1 is SQVTM and CDR2 is ANQGSEA. J was trimmed by 6 bases and V by 3 bases; bases with no gene match: 7. This chain uses TRBV29-1 with TRBJ2-1; the match to TRBD2 covers 8 bases. The sequencing input was peripheral blood. The sequence derives from a man aged 35 to 55 with active or convalescent COVID-19. CDR3 residues: CSVERGSGTNEQFF. CDR3 DNA: TGCAGCGTTGAGCGGGGTAGCGGGACCAATGAGCAGTTCTTC.